Shown below are 21 T cell receptor beta chains from a single sample sequenced in a study of shared clonotypes between healthy human individuals. The naive CD8 fraction comprised CD45RO-negative cells positively selected for CCR7 and excluded terminally differentiated effector memory CD45RA+ cells. The table came from immunoSEQ multiplex PCR; TCRdb's copy has only in-frame clones and leaves some out. The profile shows millions of clones, 93% of them singletons. The specimen sequenced was naive CD8+ T cells from PBMCs. The origin of the receptors is a man aged 18 to 29 in good health. Some clones in this sample may be carry-over from other donors' samples.

The gene calls are TRBV30 and TRBJ2-5, with a weak D call TRBD1 (5 bases). Germline CDR1 reads GTSNPN; CDR2 reads SVGIG (reference sequence). This CDR3 comprises 16 residues. Trimming removed 2 bases from V and 3 bases from J, with 19 bases in between. The CDR3 region is CAWSSMRTRVKETQYF. CDR3 coding DNA: TGTGCCTGGAGTAGTATGCGGACAAGAGTAAAAGAGACCCAGTACTTC.

The V call is TRBV29-1, the J call TRBJ2-5; D may match TRBD1 or TRBD2 (5 bases each). Germline values: CDR1 SQVTM, CDR2 ANQGSEA. The CDR3 length is 14 residues. V was clipped by 7 bases and J by 0 bases, with 15 bases between them. The CDR3 DNA reads TGCAGCGCAGACCTCGGGACGGACCAAGAGACCCAGTACTTC. It yields the protein CSADLGTDQETQYF. The full variable domain, completed using reference TRBV29-1 and TRBJ2-5, is SAVISQKPSRDICQRGTSLTIQCQVDSQVTMMFWYRQQPGQSLTLIATANQGSEATYESGFVIDKFPISRPNLTFSTLTVSNMSPEDSSIYLCSADLGTDQETQYFGPGTRLLVL.

V and J are TRBV27 and TRBJ2-1; TRBD2 matches 13 bases. With V trimmed by 5 bases and J by 8 bases, 6 bases remained unmatched. Germline lookup yields CDR1 MNHEY and CDR2 SMNVEV (reference sequence). This CDR3 region has 15 residues. The DNA for the CDR3 is TGTGCCAGCAGTACGGGACTAGCGGGATGGTATGAGCAGTTCTTC. Protein: CASSTGLAGWYEQFF.

Points on this clone: This same CDR3 is encoded by further DNA sequences in the sample. This sequence joins TRBV4-1 and TRBJ1-3; D is unclear. The CDR3 totals 15 residues. CDR1 MGHRA and CDR2 YSYEKL come from the germline V gene. V was clipped by 0 bases and J by 1 base, with 7 bases between them. The CDR3 coding sequence is TGCGCCAGCAGCCAAGAAAGCGGATCTGGAAACACCATATATTTT. It is translated as CASSQESGSGNTIYF.

This clone was picked up one time. The rearrangement uses TRBV30 and TRBJ2-2, with unresolved D. CDR3 length: 13 residues. The germline CDR1 and CDR2 sequences are GTSNPN and SVGIG (reference sequence). The V end was cut by 5 bases, the J end by 4 bases, with 11 bases between. The CDR3 loop reads CAWDPSPTGELFF. CDR3 coding DNA: TGTGCCTGGGATCCATCCCCCACCGGGGAGCTGTTTTTT.

In regard to this clone: The same CDR3 also results from other DNA sequences found in this sample. The chain uses TRBV7-9 and TRBJ2-7, with D perhaps matching TRBD2 (5 bases). The CDR3 consists of 13 residues. The germline V and J ends were trimmed by 3 bases and 2 bases, with 8 bases remaining between them. Germline V gene sequence: CDR1 SEHNR, CDR2 FQNEAQ (reference sequence). CDR3 coding DNA: TGTGCCAGCAGCTTTGGCGGGCCCTACGAGCAGTACTTC. As protein: CASSFGGPYEQYF.

V usage is TRBV4-1 and J usage is TRBJ1-2; D is uncertain. Trimming removed 1 base from V and 6 bases from J, with 15 bases in between. The CDR3 runs 15 residues. In germline, CDR1 is MGHRA, CDR2 YSYEKL. DNA of the CDR3: TGCGCCAGCAGCCAAGCCCCGGGCTCCTTAGATGGCTACACCTTC. Amino acid sequence: CASSQAPGSLDGYTF.

The chain links TRBV7-9 to TRBJ1-3; D unresolved. Trimming shortened V by 7 bases and J by 0 bases, and 7 bases separated the two germline ends. Looked up from germline, CDR1 is SEHNR and CDR2 is FQNEAQ (reference sequence). The CDR3 loop spans 13 amino acids. The CDR3 DNA reads TGTGCCAGCAAACGGGGCTCTGGAAACACCATATATTTT. As protein: CASKRGSGNTIYF.

The chain recombines TRBV21-1 with TRBJ2-7; the table names TRBD2, a call not compared with the DNA. TRBV21-1 is reported as a pseudogene. The length of the CDR3 is 15 residues. CDR3 nucleotides: TGTGCCAGCAACGCGGGACTAGCGGGAGTTCCCGAGCAGTACTTC. Translation: CASNAGLAGVPEQYF.

The chain employs TRBV2 and TRBJ2-3, with 7 bases matching TRBD2. V shed 11 bases, J shed 2 bases, and the junction held 7 bases outside the gene matches. CDR3 length equals 13 residues. Germline CDR1 and CDR2: SNHLY and FYNNEI. The CDR3 sequence is CALWGRDTDTQYF. Here the CDR3 DNA reads TGTGCCCTTTGGGGGAGGGACACAGATACGCAGTATTTT.

V usage is TRBV7-9 and J usage is TRBJ2-7; D gene ambiguous. CDR3 length equals 15 residues. With 5 bases removed from V and 5 bases from J, the gap between germline ends came to 19 bases. Germline CDR1 SEHNR, CDR2 FQNEAQ (reference sequence). The CDR3 sequence: CASSDPPRATHEQYF. In DNA form, the CDR3 reads TGTGCCAGCAGCGACCCCCCTAGGGCGACCCACGAGCAGTACTTC.

Points on this clone: The same CDR3 arises from other DNA sequences in this sample as well. V gene TRBV7-9 combines with J gene TRBJ2-1; 7 nucleotides line up with TRBD2. Germline lookup yields CDR1 SEHNR and CDR2 FQNEAQ (reference sequence). V trimming: 4 bases; J trimming: 5 bases; junction bases outside the gene matches: 2. The length of the CDR3 is 13 residues. CDR3 sequence (DNA): TGTGCCAGCAGCTCGGGGAGGGACAATGAGCAGTTCTTC. This codes for CASSSGRDNEQFF.

CDR3 sequence reads: CASSVDPVVDNEKLFF. CDR3 nucleotide sequence: TGTGCCAGCAGCGTAGATCCCGTCGTGGATAATGAAAAACTGTTTTTT. The V and J genes are TRBV9 and TRBJ1-4; D call uncertain. There are 16 residues in the CDR3. Germline V gives CDR1 SGDLS, CDR2 YYNGEE. Trimming shortened V by 0 bases and J by 4 bases, and 13 bases separated the two germline ends.

The genes are TRBV11-3 and TRBJ2-2; D remains ambiguous. Germline V gives CDR1 SGHNT, CDR2 YENEEA. The CDR3 runs 13 residues. Trimming took off 2 bases at V and 8 bases at J, with 9 bases between the two ends. The CDR3 coding sequence is TGTGCCAGCAGCTTACCCAACAAGGGGGAGCTGTTTTTT. Protein sequence: CASSLPNKGELFF.

With regard to this clone: The same CDR3 can be traced to other DNA sequences in this sample. The chain uses TRBV7-9 and TRBJ1-1, with D uncertain. Germline V gene lookup returns CDR1 SEHNR and CDR2 FQNEAQ (reference sequence). V lost 0 bases and J lost 2, with 7 bases in between. The CDR3 contains 14 residues. Written as DNA, the CDR3 is TGTGCCAGCAGCTTAGCGACCGCAAACACTGAAGCTTTCTTT. It encodes CASSLATANTEAFF.

A remark on this clone: No DNA is shown, since the ends of the CDR3 on it are uncertain; the CDR3 is the one TCRdb lists. The chain has TRBV28 and TRBJ2-7; the tabulated D call, TRBD1, remains unverified against the DNA. The CDR3 numbers 14 amino acids, ends counted. CDR1 and CDR2 from the germline V gene are MDHEN and SYDVKM. The chain's CDR3 is CAYHCGQGTYEQYF.

This clone is a singleton in its sample. The genes are TRBV30 and TRBJ1-2; D is uncertain. The germline V gene has CDR1 GTSNPN and CDR2 SVGIG (reference sequence). The length of the CDR3 is 13 residues. The V gene lost 2 bases and the J gene lost 7 bases, with 14 bases spanning the gap. The CDR3 loop reads CAWSPYGLPGYTF. The DNA of the CDR3 is TGTGCCTGGAGTCCCTACGGACTACCTGGCTACACCTTC.

The V and J genes are TRBV4-3 and TRBJ2-1; D perhaps matches TRBD2 (7 bases). This CDR3 region has 17 residues. V lost 1 base and J 6 bases, leaving 19 bases between the germline ends. Germline V gives CDR1 LGHNA, CDR2 YSLEER. CDR3 nucleotide sequence: TGCGCCAGCAGCCAAGTATATGGCGGGGGCTGGGGCAATGAGCAGTTCTTC. Its translation: CASSQVYGGGWGNEQFF.

This chain uses TRBV2 with TRBJ1-1, with D unclear. The CDR3 has 10 residues. V gave up 7 bases and J gave up 5 bases, with 5 bases separating them. CDR1 is SNHLY, CDR2 FYNNEI, per germline. CDR3 loop: CASMGTEAFF. DNA for the CDR3: TGTGCCAGCATGGGTACTGAAGCTTTCTTT.

Only one count was recorded for this clone. The V gene is TRBV7-3, the J gene TRBJ2-3; D ambiguous. Germline values: CDR1 SGHTA, CDR2 FQGTGA. V lost 1 base to trimming and J lost 2 bases, with 4 bases between them. CDR3 length equals 13 residues. CDR3 residues: CASSLIATDTQYF. CDR3 DNA sequence: TGTGCCAGCAGCTTAATAGCCACAGATACGCAGTATTTT.

The chain is built from TRBV27 and TRBJ2-1, with 8 bases lining up with TRBD2. The germline gives CDR1 MNHEY, CDR2 SMNVEV (reference sequence). After removal of 4 bases from V and 4 bases from J, the junction contained 12 bases not matched to a gene. The CDR3 sequence is 17 residues long. The CDR3 DNA is TGTGCCAGCAGTTCAGTAACTAGCGGTCTACAATACAATGAGCAGTTCTTC. The encoded protein is CASSSVTSGLQYNEQFF.